Presented here are 23 T cell receptor beta chains from one specimen sequenced in a study of glioma-infiltrating T cells after dendritic cell vaccination (dated by TCRdb to about 2016). The protocol used for the library was the immunoSEQ multiplex PCR assay. This is the immuneACCESS table as TCRdb keeps it, with only in-frame sequences that have V and J called. A part of the clones is gone; compared with another copy, unresolved V genes explain less than half, and the rest is unexplained. The sample profile shows 90,000 to 110,000 clones; 85% to 90% of them were found once. The ten most abundant clones make up more than 2.5% of the sample. The sample's time point label is to be understood as: after dendritic cell vaccination, including at tumor progression/relapse. The starting material was blood, obtained after dendritic cell vaccination. These receptors were obtained from a human donor with glioblastoma.

V and J are TRBV27 and TRBJ2-1; the match to TRBD2 covers 8 bases. With 8 bases clipped from V and 6 bases from J, the junction kept 12 bases outside the gene matches. Germline assignment: CDR1 MNHEY and CDR2 SMNVEV (reference sequence). CDR3 length: 15 amino acids. CDR3 loop: CASGFSGENPNEQFF. In nucleotides, the CDR3 is TGTGCCAGCGGATTTAGCGGGGAGAACCCCAATGAGCAGTTCTTC.

This clone was observed a single time. The chain combines TRBV5-6 with TRBJ1-2; TRBD1 is a possible D gene (5 bases). Trimming removed 4 bases at V and 4 bases at J, with 17 bases between. This CDR3 region has 15 residues. Germline V gene sequence: CDR1 SGHDT, CDR2 YYEEEE. The CDR3, as DNA: TGTGCCAGCAGCCCGGGCCGGGGGTACGTCTATGGCTACACCTTC. Its translation: CASSPGRGYVYGYTF.

V is TRBV2 and J is TRBJ1-5; D gene uncertain. The CDR3 length is 17 residues. Germline V gene sequence: CDR1 SNHLY, CDR2 FYNNEI. V was trimmed by 5 bases and J by 0 bases, leaving 17 bases between them. CDR3 sequence (DNA): TGTGCCAGCAGTTTTACAGACAACCGCTATAGCAATCAGCCCCAGCATTTT. It yields the protein CASSFTDNRYSNQPQHF.

This clone was seen just once. The rearrangement joins TRBV14 to TRBJ2-7; 9 nucleotides align to TRBD1. Germline CDR1 SGHDN, CDR2 FVKESK. The CDR3 is 15 residues long. J lost 8 bases, V lost 5 bases, and 13 bases had no gene match. The DNA of the CDR3 is TGTGCCAGCAGCTCTCCCGGGACAGGGCGACTGAAGCAGTACTTC. This translates into CASSSPGTGRLKQYF.

Note on this clone: Relative to the germline gene, one junction end is altered; a read error may explain this. This chain connects TRBV6-1 to TRBJ1-2, with TRBD1 identical over 7 bases. Germline lookup yields CDR1 MNHNS and CDR2 SASEGT. This CDR3 spans 13 amino acids. Here the CDR3 reads CAISEFQGDGYTF. CDR3 sequence (DNA): TGTGCCATCAGTGAGTTCCAGGGGGATGGCTACACCTTC.

As concerns this clone: The sample has other DNA sequences that encode this CDR3 too. This rearrangement joins TRBV19 to TRBJ2-1; no definite D call. V was shortened by 1 base and J by 7 bases, with 5 bases between the two germline ends. This CDR3 has 12 residues. Per the germline V gene, CDR1 is LNHDA and CDR2 is SQIVND (reference sequence). CDR3 in DNA: TGTGCCAGTAGTATAGGGGCGAATGAGCAGTTCTTC. Protein product: CASSIGANEQFF.

This clone occurred once. V and J are TRBV6-6 and TRBJ2-7; the match to TRBD1 covers 8 bases. Germline loops: CDR1 MNHNY, CDR2 SVGAGI (reference sequence). V was pared by 7 bases and J by 2 bases, with 10 bases of the junction left unmatched. The CDR3 contains 15 residues. In DNA, the CDR3 is TGTGCCAGCACCTCCATTGACAGGGGTACCTACGAGCAGTACTTC. Protein product: CASTSIDRGTYEQYF.

This chain connects TRBV11-2 to TRBJ1-2; 8 bases line up with TRBD1. This CDR3 region has 14 residues. CDR1 is SGHAT, CDR2 FQNNGV, per germline. The junction had 3 bases not matched to a gene; V was cut back by 2 bases and J by 4 bases. Here the CDR3 DNA reads TGTGCCAGCAGCTTAAACACAGGGGGCTATGGCTACACCTTC. Its protein is CASSLNTGGYGYTF. Full variable domain (remainder filled in from reference TRBV11-2 and TRBJ1-2): EAGVAQSPRYKIIEKRQSVAFWCNPISGHATLYWYQQILGQGPKLLIQFQNNGVVDDSQLPKDRFSAERLKGVDSTLKIQPAKLEDSAVYLCASSLNTGGYGYTFGSGTRLTVV.

The chain carries TRBV5-4 and TRBJ1-2; TRBD1 matches at 10 bases. In germline, CDR1 is SGHNT, CDR2 YYREEE (reference sequence). The length of the CDR3 is 14 residues. The ends lost 5 bases at V and 5 bases at J; junction bases unmatched: 6. CDR3 nucleotides: TGTGCCAGCAGTGGACAGGGGGTGAGGTATGGCTACACCTTC. It translates to CASSGQGVRYGYTF.

Remarks on this clone: At one end the junction does not follow the germline gene, possibly because of a read error. The rearrangement uses TRBV18 and TRBJ1-1, with D unresolved. This CDR3 spans 14 amino acids. Germline CDR1 is KGHSH and CDR2 is LQKENI. The CDR3 DNA reads TGTGCCAGCTCACCTAGGATTTCTAGCACTAAAGCTTTCTTT. This gives the protein CASSPRISSTKAFF.

The genes are TRBV30 and TRBJ1-6; D is possibly TRBD1 (5 bases). The germline V gene has CDR1 GTSNPN and CDR2 SVGIG (reference sequence). The CDR3 sequence is 18 residues long. Trimming shortened V by 3 bases and J by 8 bases, and 26 bases separated the two germline ends. The CDR3 DNA reads as TGTGCCTGGAGCGGTTCTAGGACATGGGATTATATGGATTCACCCCTCCACTTT. It is translated as CAWSGSRTWDYMDSPLHF.

CDR3 DNA: TGTGCTAGTGGTTCGGGGACTGCCGGCACAGATACGCAGTATTTT. It translates to CASGSGTAGTDTQYF. The chain combines TRBV12-5 with TRBJ2-3; TRBD2 is a possible D gene (6 bases). V lost 4 bases, J lost 1 base, and 12 bases lay in between. Germline V gene lookup returns CDR1 LGHNT and CDR2 FRNRAP. The CDR3 spans 15 residues.

The V and J genes are TRBV6-1 and TRBJ1-6; D is uncertain. This CDR3 spans 15 amino acids. Germline CDR1 is MNHNS and CDR2 is SASEGT. Deletions cut 6 bases from V and 9 bases from J, with 18 bases between. The CDR3 is CASRPAQEYGSPLHF. CDR3 DNA: TGTGCCAGCAGGCCTGCTCAAGAGTACGGTTCACCCCTCCACTTT.

The chain uses TRBV18 and TRBJ2-3; 13 bases are shared with TRBD2. This CDR3 has 15 residues. Trimming removed 3 bases from V and 6 bases from J; junction bases left unmatched: 3. Germline V gene lookup returns CDR1 KGHSH and CDR2 LQKENI. DNA of the CDR3: TGTGCCAGCTCACCGGGACTAGCGGGGCAGGATACGCAGTATTTT. The encoded protein is CASSPGLAGQDTQYF.

The rearrangement joins TRBV7-9 to TRBJ2-7, with unresolved D. The V end lost 8 bases, the J end lost 0 bases, and 11 bases lay between the germline ends. Germline values: CDR1 SEHNR, CDR2 FQNEAQ (reference sequence). This CDR3 region has 13 residues. Here the CDR3 DNA reads TGTGCCAGCCTCCCGTCAGGCTCCTACGAGCAGTACTTC. It translates to CASLPSGSYEQYF.

J is TRBJ1-1 and V is TRBV5-1; 7 bases are shared with TRBD1. V was clipped by 5 bases and J by 0 bases; unmatched bases: 7. In germline, CDR1 is SGHRS, CDR2 YFSETQ. The CDR3 is 15 amino acids. The CDR3 coding sequence is TGCGCCAGCAGGCCAGGGGGGACGATGAACACTGAAGCTTTCTTT. Translated, it gives CASRPGGTMNTEAFF.

V usage is TRBV18 and J usage is TRBJ1-5, with D tentatively TRBD1 (6 bases). V was clipped by 3 bases and J by 7 bases, with 13 bases between them. This CDR3 region has 14 residues. Germline lookup yields CDR1 KGHSH and CDR2 LQKENI. DNA of the CDR3: TGTGCCAGCTCACCTACAGGGTCTAGGCAGCCCCAGCATTTT. Residues: CASSPTGSRQPQHF.

V is TRBV6-5 and J is TRBJ2-2, with a weak D call TRBD2 (6 bases). The CDR3 is 14 amino acids. The ends were cut back, 2 bases at V and 5 bases at J, with 9 bases in the middle. CDR1 is MNHEY, CDR2 SVGAGI, per germline. The DNA for the CDR3 is TGTGCCAGCAGTTACCGGGGAGGAACCGGGGAGCTGTTTTTT. As protein: CASSYRGGTGELFF.

This clone was counted a single time. J is TRBJ2-7 and V is TRBV5-4, with 8 bases that match TRBD2. CDR1 is SGHNT, CDR2 YYREEE, per germline (reference sequence). The CDR3 spans 14 residues. J lost 4 bases, V lost 2 bases, and 5 bases had no gene match. CDR3 in amino acids: CASSFASGRYEQYF. DNA for the CDR3: TGTGCCAGCAGCTTCGCAAGCGGGAGATACGAGCAGTACTTC.

Only one count was recorded for this clone. The chain employs TRBV5-1 and TRBJ2-5; 7 nucleotides align to TRBD1. Trimming removed 0 bases from V and 4 bases from J; junction bases left unmatched: 6. The germline V gene has CDR1 SGHRS and CDR2 YFSETQ. CDR3 length: 15 residues. This chain's CDR3 is CASSLGQGLAETQYF. The CDR3 DNA is TGCGCCAGCAGCTTGGGACAGGGTTTGGCAGAGACCCAGTACTTC.

Only one count was recorded for this clone. The chain carries TRBV2 and TRBJ2-3, with 7 bases aligning to TRBD1. The V gene's germline CDR1 is SNHLY and CDR2 FYNNEI. The CDR3 has 14 residues. After removal of 3 bases from V and 2 bases from J, the junction contained 2 bases not matched to a gene. The CDR3 sequence is CASSEDRSTDTQYF. The CDR3, as DNA: TGTGCCAGCAGTGAGGACAGGTCCACAGATACGCAGTATTTT.

As for this clone: Within the sample, other DNA sequences also encode this same CDR3. In DNA form, the CDR3 reads TGTGCCTGGGAGCCGGGGTCAAATTCACCCCTCCACTTT. Translated: CAWEPGSNSPLHF. The chain recombines TRBV30 with TRBJ1-6; the D is unclear. Germline CDR1 and CDR2: GTSNPN and SVGIG (reference sequence). The CDR3 contains 13 residues. Trimming took off 5 bases at V and 7 bases at J, with 12 bases between the two ends.

The sample holds one count of this clone. The germline gene is not matched at one end of the junction; a read error may be the cause. In nucleotides, the CDR3 is TGTGCCAGCAGCTTAGGAGGGACAGATTTTGAAAAGCTGTTTTTT. It yields the protein CASSLGGTDFEKLFF. The rearrangement joins TRBV7-6 to TRBJ1-4; 7 nucleotides line up with TRBD1. The CDR3 is 15 residues long. Germline CDR1 is SGHVS and CDR2 is FNYEAQ.